This passage covers 23 T cell receptor beta chains from one sample sequenced in a study of T cells in tuberculosis (dated by TCRdb to the late 2010s). Libraries came from the immunoSEQ multiplex PCR assay. In TCRdb, the immuneACCESS table is reduced to in-frame sequences with V and J assigned. These tables do not hold every clone; where another copy was compared, an unresolved V gene accounts for under half, and the others remain unexplained. Recorded for this sample are 20,000 to 25,000 clones; around 90% of them occurred a single time. The top ten clones comprise roughly a sixth of the sample. The material sequenced was PBMCs. The receptor set was obtained from a donor between 10 and 29 years old with latent tuberculosis or without tuberculosis infection. Some clones in this sample may be carry-over from other donors' samples.

The V call is TRBV28, the J call TRBJ2-1, with D possibly TRBD2 on 6 matching bases. CDR1 is MDHEN and CDR2 is SYDVKM in the germline V gene. This CDR3 has 13 amino acids. V lost 9 bases to trimming and J lost 9 bases, with 18 bases between them. CDR3 DNA: TGTGCCAGTCCGGGACTGGGCCACGGTGAGCAGTTCTTC. Residues: CASPGLGHGEQFF.

This rearrangement joins TRBV5-1 to TRBJ2-1; 7 nucleotides match TRBD1. The CDR3 totals 17 residues. V lost 3 bases and J lost 6; bases outside the gene matches: 15. Germline loops: CDR1 SGHRS, CDR2 YFSETQ. The CDR3 DNA follows: TGCGCCAGCAGCTCTAACAGACAGGGAATGACTTCCAATGAGCAGTTCTTC. Translated, it gives CASSSNRQGMTSNEQFF.

This chain uses TRBV2 with TRBJ2-7, with D tentatively TRBD1 (5 bases). Deletions cut 6 bases from V and 5 bases from J, with 11 bases between. The CDR3 is made up of 12 amino acids. CDR1 is SNHLY, CDR2 FYNNEI, per germline. CDR3 residues: CASRPAGHEQYF. The CDR3, as DNA: TGTGCCAGCAGGCCCGCAGGGCACGAGCAGTACTTC.

This sequence joins TRBV29-1 and TRBJ1-1; no definite D call. The V gene lost 4 bases and the J gene lost 0 bases, with 21 bases spanning the gap. Germline values: CDR1 SQVTM, CDR2 ANQGSEA. The length of the CDR3 is 17 residues. CDR3 residues: CSVVVHLPPRVNTEAFF. The CDR3 DNA sequence: TGCAGCGTTGTTGTCCACCTCCCTCCCCGGGTGAACACTGAAGCTTTCTTT.

The count of this clone is one. The V and J genes are TRBV5-6 and TRBJ2-3; no firm D call. Germline CDR1 SGHDT, CDR2 YYEEEE. The ends were cut back, 0 bases at V and 0 bases at J, with 11 bases in the middle. This CDR3 is 16 amino acids long. The DNA for the CDR3 is TGTGCCAGCAGCTTGGAACGGCGGCAGAGCACAGATACGCAGTATTTT. It specifies CASSLERRQSTDTQYF.

V is TRBV7-8 and J is TRBJ1-1; tentative D call: TRBD1 (6 bases). V dropped 8 bases and J dropped 4 bases, with 11 bases sitting between them. Looked up from germline, CDR1 is SGHVS and CDR2 is FQNEAQ. CDR3 length: 12 amino acids. CDR3 in DNA: TGTGCCAGCGGGGGCGATGTCACTGAAGCTTTCTTT. Translating it yields CASGGDVTEAFF.

CDR3 sequence reads: CASTFSDGRNEKLFF. The CDR3 DNA reads TGTGCCAGCACCTTCTCGGATGGGCGAAATGAAAAACTGTTTTTT. The rearrangement links TRBV2 to TRBJ1-4; the D is unclear. The CDR3 is 15 residues long. Between the trimmed V and J ends, which lost 7 bases and 5 bases, there was a span of 17 bases. Germline loops: CDR1 SNHLY, CDR2 FYNNEI.

The gene calls are TRBV27 and TRBJ1-2, with D possibly being TRBD1 (5 bases). The CDR3 has 14 amino acids. Germline loops: CDR1 MNHEY, CDR2 SMNVEV (reference sequence). With 4 bases removed from V and 1 base from J, the gap between germline ends came to 10 bases. CDR3 in amino acids: CASSSYRSNYGYTF. CDR3 in DNA: TGTGCCAGCAGTTCGTACAGGAGTAACTATGGCTACACCTTC.

V and J are TRBV19 and TRBJ1-2, with 9 bases identical to TRBD1. There are 14 residues in the CDR3. With 3 bases clipped from V and 4 bases from J, the junction kept 3 bases outside the gene matches. Germline CDR1 LNHDA, CDR2 SQIVND (reference sequence). CDR3 DNA: TGTGCCAGTAGTATTTGGGGACAGGGCTATGGCTACACCTTC. Translating gives CASSIWGQGYGYTF.

The V and J genes are TRBV4-1 and TRBJ2-7; no definite D call. Per germline, CDR1 MGHRA and CDR2 YSYEKL. CDR3 length: 15 amino acids. The V end was cut by 1 base, the J end by 0 bases, with 10 bases between. CDR3 in amino acids: CASSQVEKSSYEQYF. CDR3 in DNA: TGCGCCAGCAGCCAAGTCGAGAAGTCCTCCTACGAGCAGTACTTC.

J is TRBJ2-7 and V is TRBV11-2, with D unclear. The CDR3 sequence is 11 residues long. Germline CDR1 SGHAT, CDR2 FQNNGV. The V end was cut by 5 bases, the J end by 3 bases, with 5 bases between. CDR3 amino acids: CASSLLYEQYF. DNA for the CDR3: TGTGCCAGCAGCCTTCTCTACGAGCAGTACTTC.

The V and J genes are TRBV27 and TRBJ1-3, with TRBD1 identical over 12 bases. V shed 2 bases, J shed 4 bases, and the junction held 9 bases outside the gene matches. The CDR3 is 18 residues long. Per germline, CDR1 MNHEY and CDR2 SMNVEV (reference sequence). The CDR3 DNA reads TGTGCCAGCAGTTTACAGGGACAGGGGGCGACCTTAGGAAACACCATATATTTT. Translation: CASSLQGQGATLGNTIYF.

The chain employs TRBV5-1 and TRBJ1-5; D is ambiguous. The V gene's germline CDR1 is SGHRS and CDR2 YFSETQ. The V end lost 0 bases, the J end lost 0 bases, and 10 bases lay between the germline ends. The length of the CDR3 is 16 residues. The CDR3 DNA follows: TGCGCCAGCAGCTTGGGGTCCAGTAATAGCAATCAGCCCCAGCATTTT. This encodes CASSLGSSNSNQPQHF.

V is TRBV7-2 and J is TRBJ2-1, with TRBD1 identical over 8 bases. This CDR3 comprises 18 residues. Germline V CDR1 and CDR2: SGHTA, FQGNSA. V lost 4 bases, J lost 5 bases, and 16 bases stayed unmatched. The CDR3 bases are TGTGCCAGCAGCTGGAGCGGTAGGACAGGGCTAGTGAACAATGAGCAGTTCTTC. Translation gives CASSWSGRTGLVNNEQFF.

The gene calls are TRBV27 and TRBJ1-2; TRBD1 matches at 8 bases. The V and J ends lost 2 bases and 5 bases, in that order; junction bases with no gene match: 10. CDR1 MNHEY and CDR2 SMNVEV come from the germline V gene (reference sequence). The CDR3 runs 16 residues. CDR3 residues: CASSLGTGLGGYGYTF. For the CDR3, the DNA is TGTGCCAGCAGTTTAGGGACAGGCCTCGGGGGTTATGGCTACACCTTC.

The chain combines TRBV6-5 with TRBJ1-2; D unresolved. Germline values: CDR1 MNHEY, CDR2 SVGAGI. Trimming stripped 0 bases from V and 6 bases from J, with 5 bases between. The CDR3 is made up of 12 amino acids. CDR3 residues: CASSYSQDGYTF. CDR3 coding DNA: TGTGCCAGCAGTTACTCCCAGGATGGCTACACCTTC.

This clone was seen once. CDR3 coding DNA: TGTGCCAGCAGCGTAGCCGCTAGCGGGAGGTATTCAGAGACCCAGTACTTC. This sequence encodes CASSVAASGRYSETQYF. This sequence joins TRBV9 and TRBJ2-5; 11 bases match TRBD2. Germline V lookup: CDR1 SGDLS, CDR2 YYNGEE. The CDR3 consists of 17 residues. V was pared by 0 bases and J by 4 bases, with 8 bases of the junction left unmatched. The entire variable domain, with the rest obtained from reference TRBV9 and TRBJ2-5, is as follows: DSGVTQTPKHLITATGQRVTLRCSPRSGDLSVYWYQQSLDQGLQFLIQYYNGEERAKGNILERFSAQQFPDLHSELNLSSLELGDSALYFCASSVAASGRYSETQYFGPGTRLLVL.

The rearrangement joins TRBV14 to TRBJ1-3; D perhaps matches TRBD1 (5 bases). The V gene lost 0 bases and the J gene lost 4 bases, with 13 bases spanning the gap. CDR3 length equals 16 residues. The germline V gene has CDR1 SGHDN and CDR2 FVKESK. CDR3 bases: TGTGCCAGCAGCCAAGATATGGGGGGAAGGGGAAACACCATATATTTT. Its translation is CASSQDMGGRGNTIYF.

CDR3 sequence reads: CASSSVAGSYEQYF. In DNA, the CDR3 is TGTGCCAGCAGCTCCGTGGCGGGCTCCTACGAGCAGTACTTC. The chain recombines TRBV11-3 with TRBJ2-7; perhaps TRBD2 as D (5 bases). This CDR3 has 14 residues. Germline V gene sequence: CDR1 SGHNT, CDR2 YENEEA. The V end lost 4 bases, the J end lost 0 bases, and 10 bases lay between the germline ends.

The rearrangement uses TRBV7-2 and TRBJ1-5; 10 positions match TRBD1. CDR1 and CDR2 (germline): SGHTA, FQGNSA. V dropped 4 bases and J dropped 11; count of bases not matched to a gene: 17. The CDR3 is made up of 17 amino acids. The CDR3 here is CASSSPSGTGASSAQHF. The CDR3 nucleotides read TGTGCCAGCAGCTCCCCCTCCGGGACAGGGGCTTCATCGGCCCAGCATTTT.

The V gene is TRBV7-9, the J gene TRBJ2-7; 9 positions agree with TRBD1. The CDR3 loop spans 15 amino acids. The germline V gene encodes CDR1 SEHNR and CDR2 FQNEAQ (reference sequence). Trimming removed 3 bases from V and 5 bases from J; junction bases left unmatched: 8. CDR3 sequence reads: CASSFGGTGSDEQYF. CDR3 coding DNA: TGTGCCAGCAGCTTCGGCGGGACAGGGTCCGACGAGCAGTACTTC. Full variable domain (remainder filled in from reference TRBV7-9 and TRBJ2-7): DTGVSQNPRHKITKRGQNVTFRCDPISEHNRLYWYRQTLGQGPEFLTYFQNEAQLEKSRLLSDRFSAERPKGSFSTLEIQRTEQGDSAMYLCASSFGGTGSDEQYFGPGTRLTVT.

This chain joins TRBV4-1 and TRBJ2-7; 11 nucleotides align to TRBD2. V lost 1 base and J lost 3; bases outside the gene matches: 2. The germline V gene has CDR1 MGHRA and CDR2 YSYEKL. The CDR3 consists of 15 residues. As DNA, the CDR3 is TGCGCCAGCAGCCAAGGACTAGCGGGGTACTACGAGCAGTACTTC. Protein sequence: CASSQGLAGYYEQYF.

CDR3 amino acids: CASRHKGLADLAKNIQYF. The CDR3 DNA follows: TGTGCCAGCAGACACAAGGGACTAGCGGATTTAGCCAAAAACATTCAGTACTTC. V gene TRBV2 combines with J gene TRBJ2-4, with 11 bases fitting TRBD2. V was pared by 6 bases and J by 0 bases, with 10 bases of the junction left unmatched. This CDR3 has 18 amino acids. Per germline, CDR1 SNHLY and CDR2 FYNNEI.